These 14 T cell receptor beta chains were sequenced from one sample in a study of T cell responses to AZD1222 COVID-19 vaccine. Sequencing was performed with immunoSEQ multiplex PCR; in TCRdb, only in-frame clones are kept and a portion is missing. The sample holds tens of thousands of clones, 75% to 95% seen once. The specimen was peripheral blood, collected 28 days after the second AZD1222 dose. The receptor source for this set is an adult who received the AZD1222 COVID-19 vaccine.

V gene TRBV28 combines with J gene TRBJ1-5, with D tentatively TRBD1 (5 bases). Germline V lookup: CDR1 MDHEN, CDR2 SYDVKM. Trimming cost V 8 bases and J 9 bases, with 23 bases left between them. CDR3 length: 15 residues. The CDR3 reads CASLELMGGASPQHF. In DNA form, the CDR3 reads TGTGCCAGCCTAGAGCTGATGGGCGGGGCGTCGCCCCAGCATTTT.

This chain uses TRBV11-1 with TRBJ1-1; D possibly corresponds to TRBD1 (5 bases). V dropped 3 bases and J dropped 2 bases, with 7 bases sitting between them. The germline gives CDR1 SGHAT, CDR2 FQDESV (reference sequence). CDR3 length equals 13 residues. This CDR3 reads CASSLGPNTEAFF. The DNA for the CDR3 is TGTGCCAGCAGCTTGGGACCCAACACTGAAGCTTTCTTT.

The chain couples TRBV5-1 to TRBJ2-5; D not certain. Germline CDR1 SGHRS, CDR2 YFSETQ. The CDR3 has 14 residues. V gave up 5 bases and J gave up 0 bases, with 11 bases separating them. DNA for the CDR3: TGCGCCAGCAGGAGATTCTCGGACCAAGAGACCCAGTACTTC. It specifies CASRRFSDQETQYF.

The chain carries TRBV6-1 and TRBJ2-7; D is uncertain. Germline V gives CDR1 MNHNS, CDR2 SASEGT. CDR3 size: 12 residues. The ends were cut back, 3 bases at V and 0 bases at J, with 3 bases in the middle. CDR3 nucleotides: TGTGCCAGCAGTGAGTCCTCCTACGAGCAGTACTTC. Translation: CASSESSYEQYF.

This clone has just one count. The rearrangement uses TRBV9 and TRBJ1-4; TRBD1 is a possible D gene (5 bases). Deletions cut 2 bases from V and 7 bases from J, with 21 bases between. Germline CDR1 and CDR2: SGDLS and YYNGEE. The CDR3 sequence is 17 residues long. CDR3 bases: TGTGCCAGCAGCGTTCAAGGGGCGTCTAATCGAGGTGAAAAACTGTTTTTT. It codes for CASSVQGASNRGEKLFF.

The gene calls are TRBV5-5 and TRBJ2-7, with 8 nucleotides matching TRBD1. The CDR3 has 16 residues. Germline values: CDR1 SGHKS, CDR2 YYEKEE (reference sequence). The V and J ends lost 4 bases and 6 bases, in that order; junction bases with no gene match: 15. CDR3 DNA: TGTGCCAGCAGCCCGTTTAGGGCAGGGGGCGAAATCGAGCAGTACTTC. Translation: CASSPFRAGGEIEQYF.

J is TRBJ2-2 and V is TRBV9; 8 bases agree with TRBD2. V trimming: 4 bases; J trimming: 4 bases; junction bases outside the gene matches: 12. Germline V lookup: CDR1 SGDLS, CDR2 YYNGEE. The CDR3 has 17 residues. The chain's CDR3 is CASSPPGRTSSTGELFF. As DNA, the CDR3 is TGTGCCAGCAGCCCCCCCGGTCGGACTAGCTCCACCGGGGAGCTGTTTTTT.

The chain is built from TRBV5-5 and TRBJ2-2; maybe TRBD2 (5 bases). Germline lookup yields CDR1 SGHKS and CDR2 YYEKEE (reference sequence). V shed 3 bases and J shed 3 bases, with 12 bases lying between them. The CDR3 loop spans 15 amino acids. The CDR3 protein is CASSSGLDHTGELFF. The CDR3 coding sequence is TGTGCCAGCAGCTCCGGACTGGACCACACCGGGGAGCTGTTTTTT.

CDR3 sequence: CASSGRGDPINQPQHF. The CDR3 DNA is TGTGCCAGCAGTGGAAGGGGTGACCCAATCAATCAGCCCCAGCATTTT. This chain links TRBV6-1 with TRBJ1-5; possibly TRBD1 for D (5 bases). The CDR3 sequence is 16 residues long. Germline values: CDR1 MNHNS, CDR2 SASEGT. Trimming shortened V by 4 bases and J by 3 bases, and 16 bases separated the two germline ends.

The rearrangement links TRBV5-4 to TRBJ1-3, with D tentatively TRBD1 (6 bases). CDR3 length: 15 amino acids. Germline CDR1 is SGHNT and CDR2 is YYREEE (reference sequence). Deletions cut 4 bases from V and 0 bases from J, with 11 bases between. The CDR3: CASSRDRISGNTIYF. In nucleotides, the CDR3 is TGTGCCAGCAGCCGTGACAGGATCTCTGGAAACACCATATATTTT.

V usage is TRBV28 and J usage is TRBJ2-2, with 7 bases identical to TRBD1. CDR1 and CDR2 (germline): MDHEN, SYDVKM. CDR3 length: 18 residues. The V gene end was trimmed by 2 bases and the J gene end by 4 bases; junction bases not matched to a gene: 13. Here the CDR3 reads CASSLELEGAAPTGELFF. CDR3 nucleotide sequence: TGTGCCAGCAGTTTAGAGCTAGAGGGGGCGGCACCCACCGGGGAGCTGTTTTTT.

This chain uses TRBV6-5 with TRBJ2-1, with TRBD2 identical over 8 bases. Per the germline V gene, CDR1 is MNHEY and CDR2 is SVGAGI. V was clipped by 0 bases and J by 2 bases; unmatched bases: 3. The CDR3 loop spans 16 amino acids. The CDR3: CASSYSSGSTYNEQFF. The CDR3 bases are TGTGCCAGCAGTTACTCGAGCGGGAGCACCTACAATGAGCAGTTCTTC.

The V gene is TRBV5-1, the J gene TRBJ2-1, with D tentatively TRBD1 (6 bases). The V end was cut by 3 bases, the J end by 2 bases, with 9 bases between. The germline gives CDR1 SGHRS, CDR2 YFSETQ. The CDR3 has 14 residues. CDR3 sequence: CASSWDTTYNEQFF. The CDR3 DNA reads as TGCGCCAGCAGCTGGGACACGACCTACAATGAGCAGTTCTTC. The full variable domain, in which reference TRBV5-1 and TRBJ2-1 provide the parts outside the CDR3, is KAGVTQTPRYLIKTRGQQVTLSCSPISGHRSVSWYQQTPGQGLQFLFEYFSETQRNKGNFPGRFSGRQFSNSRSEMNVSTLELGDSALYLCASSWDTTYNEQFFGPGTRLTVL.

V is TRBV30 and J is TRBJ1-2; D unclear. V was cut by 2 bases and J by 4 bases, with 5 bases left in between. The CDR3 loop spans 11 amino acids. CDR1 is GTSNPN and CDR2 is SVGIG in the germline V gene (reference sequence). CDR3 sequence: CAWSSVYGYTF. The DNA for the CDR3 is TGTGCCTGGAGTTCGGTCTATGGCTACACCTTC.